This T cell receptor beta chain was captured in a study of technical replicates of blood from a handful of donors. The V end was cut by 8 bases, the J end by 3 bases, with 19 bases between. This CDR3 spans 15 amino acids. Germline-derived CDR1 and CDR2 are MNHNS and SASEGT. This clone was recorded once. Clones were read by immunoSEQ multiplex PCR, and TCRdb kept only the in-frame ones, dropping some. Of roughly 72,000 clones in the sample, 90% to 95% were seen once. The genes are TRBV6-1 and TRBJ1-2; D may be TRBD1 (5 bases). This TCR was sampled from a human donor in good health. Sequencing used T cells isolated from PBMCs. CDR3: CASLGGTEFYYGYTF. The DNA for the CDR3 is TGTGCCAGCTTAGGAGGGACGGAATTTTACTATGGCTACACCTTC.